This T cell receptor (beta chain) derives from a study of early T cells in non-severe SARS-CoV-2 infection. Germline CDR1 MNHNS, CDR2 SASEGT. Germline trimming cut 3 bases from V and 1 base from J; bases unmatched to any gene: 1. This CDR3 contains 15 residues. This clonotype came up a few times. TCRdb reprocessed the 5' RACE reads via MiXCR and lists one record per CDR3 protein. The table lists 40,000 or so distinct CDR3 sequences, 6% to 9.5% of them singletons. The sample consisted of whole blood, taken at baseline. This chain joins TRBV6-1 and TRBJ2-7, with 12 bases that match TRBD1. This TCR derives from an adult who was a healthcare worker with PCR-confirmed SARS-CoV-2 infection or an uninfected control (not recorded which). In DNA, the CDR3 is TGTGCCAGCAGTGAGGGACAGGGGGCTTCCTACGAGCAGTACTTC. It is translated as CASSEGQGASYEQYF.